This is a list of T cell receptor beta chains from one sample in a study of blood T cells in healthy people across ages. Each CDR3 protein gets one entry after TCRdb re-called the 5' RACE reads with MiXCR. This sample has about 1.1 million distinct CDR3 sequences, with 35% to 40% found just once. Sequenced material: blood. The receptors were gathered from a man in his late teens or twenties in good health. CDR3s include the opening cysteine and the closing phenylalanine or tryptophan. Fields, in order: J gene, V gene, CDR3 length, CDR3 protein.

TRBJ1-1 TRBV7-9 15 CASSQRGGGSTEAFF
TRBJ1-3 TRBV5-1 16 CASSERQGRAGNTIYF
TRBJ2-2 TRBV20-1 13 CSATDRGDEELFF
TRBJ1-1 TRBV3-1 15 CASSRLGGGSAEAFF
TRBJ1-2 TRBV29-1 14 CGERTGHPNYGYTF
TRBJ2-5 TRBV4-3 15 CASSQDWAKQETQYF
TRBJ2-3 TRBV4-2 15 CASSQPRGNTDTQYF
TRBJ1-4 TRBV12-3/TRBV12-4 14 CASSFAGYFEKLFF
TRBJ2-3 TRBV7-9 14 CASRTTGGTDTQYF
TRBJ2-7 TRBV5-5 16 CASSLGQGIQPYEQYF
TRBJ2-3 TRBV20-1 14 CSARDPIGTDTQYF
TRBJ2-4 TRBV6-6 12 CASVGGGYIQYF
TRBJ2-2 TRBV12-3/TRBV12-4 13 CASRNTDTGELFF
TRBJ2-7 TRBV9 17 CASSVGVKSDTHYEQYF
TRBJ2-3 TRBV11-2 14 CASSLDGRDPTQYF
TRBJ1-2 TRBV12-3/TRBV12-4 15 CASSPRLGVSYGYTF
TRBJ2-3 TRBV20-1 15 CSARDPLGNTDTQYF
TRBJ1-1 TRBV12-3/TRBV12-4 14 CASRIGAGSTEAFF
TRBJ1-2 TRBV7-2 13 CVSSCPTAAGYTF
TRBJ1-2 TRBV2 12 CASFGQKVGYTF
TRBJ2-4 TRBV9 15 CASSASGAAKNIQYF
TRBJ2-3 TRBV3-1 19 CASSQLGTSGGTFTDTQYF
TRBJ2-5 TRBV20-1 14 CSLSTSGPRETQYF
TRBJ2-7 TRBV20-1 14 CSAPPGQTYNEQYF
TRBJ1-4 TRBV27 15 CASSPHRDRGLKLFF
TRBJ2-1 TRBV2 15 CASSESGLSYNEQFF
TRBJ2-7 TRBV25-1 16 CASSDFRASGGYEQYF
TRBJ1-5 TRBV23-1 12 CASSQSRQPQHF
TRBJ1-1 TRBV18 16 CASSTGPDRGNTEAFF
TRBJ2-5 TRBV7-9 12 CASSFLDNEQYF
TRBJ2-5 TRBV3-1 15 CASSQEVGAQETQYF
TRBJ2-3 TRBV20-1 15 CSARPLRQSTDTQYF
TRBJ1-1 TRBV29-1 14 CSGGTAEVNTEAFF
TRBJ2-3 TRBV4-3 18 CASSQDSLSGPIPDTQYF
TRBJ1-5 TRBV12-3/TRBV12-4 13 CASSLGSNQPQHF
TRBJ1-5 TRBV5-8 16 CASSFDARYSNQPQHF
TRBJ1-2 TRBV7-9 12 CACSLALWDYTF
TRBJ2-1 TRBV20-1 15 CSATGTESSYNEQFF
TRBJ2-6 TRBV9 15 CASSIRSSGANVLTF
TRBJ2-5 TRBV20-1 15 CSARGGGRRENEQYF
TRBJ2-7 TRBV12-3/TRBV12-4 15 CASSGYGESSYEQYF
TRBJ1-4 TRBV7-8 15 CASSLPTAPNEKLFF
TRBJ1-2 TRBV27 12 CASSFLRGGYTF
TRBJ2-5 TRBV29-1 16 CSVLRTSGPKQETQYF
TRBJ2-1 TRBV27 13 CASSWGSRNEQFF